This T cell receptor beta chain stems from a study of blood T cell repertoires in COVID-19 (TCRdb year 2020). Background for the entire study: Samples from collaborators originated in the United States, Italy and Spain and spanned both the acute and convalescent phases of COVID-19. The material from the prospective study consisted of cDNA or gDNA derived from T cells, B-cell-depleted T cells, or PBMCs. Subjects who had been exposed to COVID-19, were actively infected with it, or had recovered from it provided the deeply sampled blood TCRbeta repertoires that made up the dataset. The repertoires were made available in a free public database intended to serve as a resource for research on the immune response to SARS-CoV-2. The samples were drawn from the first 160 participants of the ongoing ImmuneRACE study and from some 1,300 subjects provided by 6 global collaborators. Nearly every sample came with metadata listing a de-identified subject ID, COVID-19 status, age in years and sex. HLA class I and class II types, where available, came from metadata supplied by the sample provider rather than from assay-based typing.

Each collaborating institution followed its own protocols to collect whole blood in K2EDTA tubes. For TCRbeta analysis, collaborators shipped samples in one of three forms: frozen whole blood, isolated PBMCs, or DNA extracted from either of those sample types. TCRbeta CDR3 regions were amplified from genomic DNA by means of the immunoSEQ Assay, a bias-controlled multiplex PCR. As for the original processing: Nucleated cell counts per sample were estimated from amplification of reference gene primers within the assay. To quantify the absolute abundance of each unique TCRbeta CDR3 rearrangement, sequence reads were collapsed and filtered. For each sample, productive Simpson clonality was calculated as the square root of Simpson's diversity index across productive rearrangements. The table was pulled from immuneACCESS by TCRdb, which kept in-frame rearrangements only. Such tables lose some clones; where checked, under half of the loss comes from unresolved V genes, and the rest has no known cause. For V, J and clone size, that table is used; D and trimming come from the DNA. Here the sample has about 340,000 clones; more than 70% occur a single time. The ten largest clones capture roughly 3% of the sample.

With regard to this clone: Its antigen is currently not known. No base quality values were provided; no much bigger clone lies one nucleotide off.

V sheds 6 bases and J sheds 4 bases, leaving 18 bases between their ends. The germline V gene provides CDR1 SGHNT and CDR2 YENEEA. The CDR3 numbers 16 residues from cysteine through phenylalanine. Kept here is only the CDR3 DNA, which spans 48 bases and is read in frame from base 1. Here is what the overall study found, with its caveats: The quantity of clinical and demographic metadata differed by source and by participant and was supplied without curation.

The receptor chain draws on TRBV11-3 and TRBJ2-2; D gene: possibly TRBD2, on 6 matching bases. Sequenced: peripheral blood. The origin of this receptor is a man aged 25-45 years with active or convalescent COVID-19. The CDR3 corresponds to CASSPGGLVFTGELFF. The nucleotide sequence reads TGTGCCAGCAGTCCTGGGGGACTCGTCTTCACCGGGGAGCTGTTTTTT.